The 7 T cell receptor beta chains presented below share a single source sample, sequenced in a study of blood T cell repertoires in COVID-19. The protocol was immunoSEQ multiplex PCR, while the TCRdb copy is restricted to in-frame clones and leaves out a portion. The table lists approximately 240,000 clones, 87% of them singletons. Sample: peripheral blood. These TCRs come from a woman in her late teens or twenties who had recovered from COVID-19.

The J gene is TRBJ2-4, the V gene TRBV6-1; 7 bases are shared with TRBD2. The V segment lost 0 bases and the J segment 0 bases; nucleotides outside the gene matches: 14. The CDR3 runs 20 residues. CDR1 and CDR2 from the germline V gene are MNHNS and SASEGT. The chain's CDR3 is CASSEANYPAAGSAKNIQYF. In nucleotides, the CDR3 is TGTGCCAGCAGTGAAGCGAACTATCCCGCAGCGGGGTCAGCCAAAAACATTCAGTACTTC.

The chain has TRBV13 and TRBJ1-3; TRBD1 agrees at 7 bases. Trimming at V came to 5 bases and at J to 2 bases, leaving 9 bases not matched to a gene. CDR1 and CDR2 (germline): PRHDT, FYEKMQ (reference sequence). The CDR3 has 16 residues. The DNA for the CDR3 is TGTGCCAGCAGCCAGAGGACAGGAAGAACTGGAAACACCATATATTTT. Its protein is CASSQRTGRTGNTIYF.

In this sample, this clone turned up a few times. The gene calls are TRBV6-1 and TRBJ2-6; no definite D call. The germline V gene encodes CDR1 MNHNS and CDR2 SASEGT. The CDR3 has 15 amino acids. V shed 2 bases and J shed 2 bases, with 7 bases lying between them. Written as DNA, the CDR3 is TGTGCCAGCAGTGAACGGGTTACTGGGGCCAACGTCCTGACTTTC. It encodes CASSERVTGANVLTF.

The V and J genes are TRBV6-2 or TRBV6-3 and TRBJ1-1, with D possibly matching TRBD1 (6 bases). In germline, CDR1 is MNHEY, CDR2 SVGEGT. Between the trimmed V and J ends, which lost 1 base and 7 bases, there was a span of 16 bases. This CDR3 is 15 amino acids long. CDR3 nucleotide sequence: TGTGCCAGCAGTTACTTACAAAGGGGGGGCCTTGAAGCTTTCTTT. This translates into CASSYLQRGGLEAFF.

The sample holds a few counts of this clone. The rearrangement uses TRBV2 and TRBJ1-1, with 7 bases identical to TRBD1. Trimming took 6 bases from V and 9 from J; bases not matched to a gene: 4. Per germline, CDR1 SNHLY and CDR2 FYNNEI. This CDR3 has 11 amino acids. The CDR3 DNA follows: TGTGCCAGCAGGGAGACAGGGAAAGCTTTCTTT. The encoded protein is CASRETGKAFF.

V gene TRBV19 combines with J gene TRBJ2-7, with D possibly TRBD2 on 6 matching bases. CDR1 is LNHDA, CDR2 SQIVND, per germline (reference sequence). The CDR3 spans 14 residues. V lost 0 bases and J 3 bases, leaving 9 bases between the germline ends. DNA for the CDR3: TGTGCCAGTAGTATAGAACTAGCCAACTACGAGCAGTACTTC. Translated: CASSIELANYEQYF.

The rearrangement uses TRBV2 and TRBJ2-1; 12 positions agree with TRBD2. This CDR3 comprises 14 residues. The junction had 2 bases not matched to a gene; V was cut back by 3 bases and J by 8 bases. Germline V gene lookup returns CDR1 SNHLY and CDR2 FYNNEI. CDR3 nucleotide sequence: TGTGCCAGCAGTGAGACTAGCGGGAGACATGAGCAGTTCTTC. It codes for CASSETSGRHEQFF.